These 25 T cell receptor beta chains originate from one sample sequenced in a study of OX40 agonist ivuxolimab in advanced cancers. Libraries were prepared by immunoSEQ multiplex PCR; TCRdb keeps only in-frame clonotypes and omits some of them. This table has around 68,000 clones, under 95% appearing once. This specimen was CD4+ or CD8+ T cells sorted from blood, taken in a trial of the OX40 agonist ivuxolimab. These receptor sequences come from an adult with an advanced solid tumor such as melanoma, head and neck, liver or kidney cancer.

The rearrangement links TRBV6-6 to TRBJ2-7; D remains unclear. Germline V gives CDR1 MNHNY, CDR2 SVGAGI (reference sequence). V shed 2 bases and J shed 3 bases, with 5 bases lying between them. This CDR3 has 12 residues. The CDR3 bases are TGTGCCAGCAGTTACGTGGGCTACGAGCAGTACTTC. Its protein product is CASSYVGYEQYF.

The chain uses TRBV5-1 and TRBJ1-2, with 8 bases identical to TRBD1. The CDR3 runs 15 residues. Germline values: CDR1 SGHRS, CDR2 YFSETQ. With 2 bases clipped from V and 5 bases from J, the junction kept 8 bases outside the gene matches. The CDR3, as DNA: TGCGCCAGCAGCTTCGAAGTCGGGACAGGTTATGGCTACACCTTC. Its translation: CASSFEVGTGYGYTF.

This chain connects TRBV27 to TRBJ2-2; 9 bases fit TRBD2. The V gene's germline CDR1 is MNHEY and CDR2 SMNVEV (reference sequence). The length of the CDR3 is 16 residues. Trimming removed 5 bases from V and 2 bases from J; junction bases left unmatched: 6. The chain's CDR3 is CASSRIAGANTGELFF. The DNA of the CDR3 is TGTGCCAGCAGTAGAATAGCGGGGGCAAACACCGGGGAGCTGTTTTTT.

The chain joins TRBV19 to TRBJ1-4; perhaps TRBD1 as D (5 bases). CDR3 length: 14 amino acids. V was trimmed by 5 bases and J by 0 bases, leaving 7 bases between them. In germline, CDR1 is LNHDA, CDR2 SQIVND (reference sequence). The CDR3 nucleotides are TGTGCCAGTAGTGGGGGGACAACTAATGAAAAACTGTTTTTT. This encodes CASSGGTTNEKLFF.

This clone was observed a handful of times. The rearrangement uses TRBV30 and TRBJ1-1, with TRBD1 matching 7 bases. J was trimmed by 6 bases and V by 2 bases; bases with no gene match: 9. The CDR3 consists of 14 residues. Germline CDR1 reads GTSNPN; CDR2 reads SVGIG (reference sequence). The CDR3 nucleotides read TGTGCCTGGAGTCCGGTGGACAGGCTTTCTGAAGCTTTCTTT. Protein: CAWSPVDRLSEAFF.

Here the CDR3 reads CASSVGDTQYF. The CDR3 DNA reads TGTGCCAGCAGTGTGGGAGATACGCAGTATTTT. The chain carries TRBV2 and TRBJ2-3; D remains ambiguous. Per the germline V gene, CDR1 is SNHLY and CDR2 is FYNNEI. Trimming took 4 bases from V and 5 from J, leaving 4 bases between them. This CDR3 region has 11 residues.

The V and J genes are TRBV10-2 and TRBJ2-2; 11 bases fit TRBD1. Losses at the gene ends were 8 bases for V and 3 bases for J; bases not matched to a gene: 11. CDR1 is WSHSY and CDR2 is SAAADI in the germline V gene. The CDR3 runs 17 residues. This CDR3 reads CASLLRPGQGDTGELFF. CDR3 coding DNA: TGCGCCAGCCTCCTCAGGCCGGGACAGGGGGACACCGGGGAGCTGTTTTTT.

The chain uses TRBV6-5 and TRBJ2-1; tentative D call: TRBD1 (7 bases). Germline loops: CDR1 MNHEY, CDR2 SVGAGI. The CDR3 sequence is 15 residues long. Trimming stripped 6 bases from V and 4 bases from J, with 16 bases between. CDR3 DNA: TGTGCCAGCAGCCCGGCGGGACAGCCGTACAATGAGCAGTTCTTC. It translates to CASSPAGQPYNEQFF.

This chain connects TRBV5-4 to TRBJ1-1, with 7 bases identical to TRBD1. The CDR3 consists of 15 residues. Germline V gene sequence: CDR1 SGHNT, CDR2 YYREEE (reference sequence). V shed 4 bases, J shed 1 base, and the junction held 7 bases outside the gene matches. CDR3 DNA: TGTGCCAGCAGCCCGATTCAGGGGGGGAACACTGAAGCTTTCTTT. Protein sequence: CASSPIQGGNTEAFF.

The chain joins TRBV28 to TRBJ2-1; D gene uncertain. The germline V gene encodes CDR1 MDHEN and CDR2 SYDVKM. CDR3 size: 14 residues. The V end was cut by 2 bases, the J end by 7 bases, with 12 bases between. CDR3 DNA sequence: TGTGCCAGCAGTTTACTAACACGCCGGAATGAGCAGTTCTTC. It yields the protein CASSLLTRRNEQFF. Full variable domain (remainder filled in from reference TRBV28 and TRBJ2-1): DVKVTQSSRYLVKRTGEKVFLECVQDMDHENMFWYRQDPGLGLRLIYFSYDVKMKEKGDIPEGYSVSREKKERFSLILESASTNQTSMYLCASSLLTRRNEQFFGPGTRLTVL.

The rearrangement links TRBV13 to TRBJ2-1, with 11 positions matching TRBD1. The CDR3 sequence is 16 residues long. Trimming removed 1 base from V and 4 bases from J; junction bases left unmatched: 3. In germline, CDR1 is PRHDT, CDR2 FYEKMQ (reference sequence). CDR3 nucleotides: TGTGCCAGCAGCTTAGTGGGGACAGGGGGGTACAATGAGCAGTTCTTC. Its translation: CASSLVGTGGYNEQFF.

This sequence joins TRBV2 and TRBJ2-1; D is undetermined. Looked up from germline, CDR1 is SNHLY and CDR2 is FYNNEI. Trimming removed 5 bases from V and 6 bases from J, with 11 bases in between. CDR3 length equals 13 residues. The CDR3 reads CASSIDVFNEQFF. The CDR3 coding sequence is TGTGCCAGCAGTATCGACGTATTCAATGAGCAGTTCTTC.

The V gene is TRBV9, the J gene TRBJ2-3; TRBD2 matches at 7 bases. Trimming at V came to 4 bases and at J to 2 bases, leaving 10 bases not matched to a gene. The germline gives CDR1 SGDLS, CDR2 YYNGEE. This CDR3 has 16 amino acids. CDR3 amino acids: CASSPTTSSYTDTQYF. CDR3 nucleotide sequence: TGTGCCAGCAGCCCGACGACTAGCTCTTACACAGATACGCAGTATTTT.

Only one count was recorded for this clone. This chain connects TRBV10-3 to TRBJ2-7, with D uncertain. CDR3 length: 11 amino acids. Germline values: CDR1 ENHRY, CDR2 SYGVKD. The V end lost 4 bases, the J end lost 3 bases, and 4 bases lay between the germline ends. CDR3 in DNA: TGTGCCATCAGTGGGCTCTACGAGCAGTACTTC. Its translation is CAISGLYEQYF.

The genes are TRBV5-6 and TRBJ1-2, with a weak D call TRBD1 (5 bases). The germline CDR1 and CDR2 sequences are SGHDT and YYEEEE. Trimming took 0 bases from V and 2 from J, leaving 5 bases between them. CDR3 length: 13 amino acids. CDR3 in amino acids: CASSLGGNYGYTF. The CDR3 DNA follows: TGTGCCAGCAGCTTGGGGGGGAACTATGGCTACACCTTC.

The rearrangement links TRBV6-5 to TRBJ2-7; 9 bases map to TRBD2. Trimming at V came to 2 bases and at J to 3 bases, leaving 8 bases not matched to a gene. Germline-derived CDR1 and CDR2 are MNHEY and SVGAGI. The CDR3 spans 16 residues. Here the CDR3 DNA reads TGTGCCAGCAGTTACGAGTCGGCTAGCGGGAACTACGAGCAGTACTTC. It is translated as CASSYESASGNYEQYF.

The gene calls are TRBV20-1 and TRBJ2-7; D call uncertain. Looked up from germline, CDR1 is DFQATT and CDR2 is SNEGSKA (reference sequence). Trimming removed 7 bases from V and 6 bases from J, with 10 bases in between. The CDR3 sequence is 10 residues long. The CDR3 DNA reads as TGCAGTGGCCTTTATCGCGAGCAGTACTTC. This codes for CSGLYREQYF.

The chain combines TRBV10-3 with TRBJ1-2; D is possibly TRBD1 (5 bases). Germline CDR1 reads ENHRY; CDR2 reads SYGVKD. The germline V and J ends were trimmed by 3 bases and 8 bases, with 7 bases remaining between them. This CDR3 is 11 amino acids long. This CDR3 reads CAISDRGGYTF. DNA for the CDR3: TGTGCCATCAGTGATCGGGGCGGCTACACCTTC.

V and J are TRBV6-6 and TRBJ2-3; 8 nucleotides line up with TRBD2. CDR1 and CDR2 (germline): MNHNY, SVGAGI (reference sequence). V was clipped by 2 bases and J by 5 bases; unmatched bases: 6. This CDR3 spans 15 amino acids. The CDR3 sequence: CASSYGSGSGDTQYF. The CDR3 DNA is TGTGCCAGCAGTTACGGGAGCGGGAGTGGAGATACGCAGTATTTT.

The rearrangement links TRBV5-4 to TRBJ2-3, with D perhaps being TRBD1 or TRBD2 (5 bases each). CDR3 size: 13 residues. The germline V gene has CDR1 SGHNT and CDR2 YYREEE (reference sequence). Trimming removed 4 bases at V and 4 bases at J, with 10 bases between. The CDR3 reads CASSGGPADTQYF. The CDR3 region has the DNA TGTGCCAGCAGCGGGGGACCAGCAGATACGCAGTATTTT.

The chain joins TRBV18 to TRBJ2-5; no clear D gene. CDR3 length equals 13 residues. V lost 0 bases, J lost 5 bases, and 7 bases lay in between. Per germline, CDR1 KGHSH and CDR2 LQKENI. The CDR3 DNA follows: TGTGCCAGCTCACCACCGGAGTTGGAGACCCAGTACTTC. This encodes CASSPPELETQYF.

This clone was counted a single time. The chain links TRBV29-1 to TRBJ2-1; 10 bases are a match to TRBD2. This CDR3 is built from 14 residues. Germline V gives CDR1 SQVTM, CDR2 ANQGSEA. V dropped 4 bases and J dropped 9; count of bases not matched to a gene: 9. Here the CDR3 reads CSVGPSGSVPEQFF. The DNA for the CDR3 is TGCAGCGTTGGGCCTAGCGGGAGTGTTCCTGAGCAGTTCTTC.

The chain links TRBV19 to TRBJ2-3; TRBD2 matches 7 bases. The V and J ends lost 5 bases and 4 bases, in that order; junction bases with no gene match: 9. The CDR3 contains 15 residues. The germline CDR1 and CDR2 sequences are LNHDA and SQIVND (reference sequence). CDR3 protein: CASSLSAGAPDTQYF. CDR3 DNA: TGTGCCAGTAGTCTGTCGGCGGGAGCCCCAGATACGCAGTATTTT.

The chain carries TRBV5-1 and TRBJ2-7; possibly TRBD2 for D (6 bases). In germline, CDR1 is SGHRS, CDR2 YFSETQ. Trimming removed 0 bases at V and 3 bases at J, with 13 bases between. The CDR3 runs to 15 residues. The CDR3 nucleotides read TGCGCCAGCAGCTTGGCCAGAGGAGGGAACTACGAGCAGTACTTC. As protein: CASSLARGGNYEQYF.

The rearrangement joins TRBV27 to TRBJ2-1; the D gene is possibly TRBD2 (6 bases). Per the germline V gene, CDR1 is MNHEY and CDR2 is SMNVEV (reference sequence). V gave up 6 bases and J gave up 3 bases, with 9 bases separating them. The CDR3 length is 13 residues. The CDR3 DNA reads TGTGCCAGCAGGTCGCGGGGCTACAATGAGCAGTTCTTC. It codes for CASRSRGYNEQFF.